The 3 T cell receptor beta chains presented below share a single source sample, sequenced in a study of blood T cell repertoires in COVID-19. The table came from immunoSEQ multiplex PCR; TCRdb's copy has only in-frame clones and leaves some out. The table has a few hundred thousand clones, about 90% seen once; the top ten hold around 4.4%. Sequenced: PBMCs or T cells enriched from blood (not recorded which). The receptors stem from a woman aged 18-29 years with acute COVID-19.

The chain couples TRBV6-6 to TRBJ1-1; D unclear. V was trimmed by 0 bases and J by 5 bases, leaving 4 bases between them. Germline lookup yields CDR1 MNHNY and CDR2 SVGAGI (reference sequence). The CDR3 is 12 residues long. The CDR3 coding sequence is TGTGCCAGCAGTTACTCGGAGACTGAAGCTTTCTTT. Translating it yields CASSYSETEAFF.

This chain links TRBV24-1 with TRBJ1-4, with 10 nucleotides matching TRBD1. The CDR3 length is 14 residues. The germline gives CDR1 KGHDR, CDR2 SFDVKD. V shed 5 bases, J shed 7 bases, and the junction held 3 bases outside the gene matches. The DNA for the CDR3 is TGTGCCACCAGTGGGACAGGGGGAGGTGAAAAACTGTTTTTT. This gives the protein CATSGTGGGEKLFF.

This CDR3 is CASSLWGVTGELFF. CDR3 nucleotides: TGTGCCAGCAGCTTGTGGGGAGTCACCGGGGAGCTGTTTTTT. V gene TRBV5-4 combines with J gene TRBJ2-2, with D possibly matching TRBD2 (5 bases). The CDR3 consists of 14 residues. The germline V gene encodes CDR1 SGHNT and CDR2 YYREEE (reference sequence). The ends were cut back, 1 base at V and 4 bases at J, with 8 bases in the middle.